The clone carrying this T cell receptor beta chain was seen many times. Its target is unknown. The data derive from a study of T cells in Graves' hyperthyroidism and ophthalmopathy. Study-wide results and caveats: Most thyroid-expanded clonotypes above 0.001 were also found in blood. Stable hyperthyroidism was separated from ophthalmopathy by a model based on 13 V-J features. Onset of ophthalmopathy came a median 6.5 months after the model predicted it.

Germline assignment: CDR1 MNHNS and CDR2 SASEGT. The length of the CDR3 is 11 residues. Trimming shortened V by 7 bases and J by 10 bases, and 13 bases separated the two germline ends. Amplified TCR beta CDR3 regions derived from RNA transcripts. Carried out on the TCR CDR3, a first-round RT-PCR used the HTBI primer set. TCRdb reprocessed the multiplex PCR reads with MiXCR, giving one entry per CDR3 protein. The repertoire holds about 570,000 distinct CDR3 sequences, more than 45% seen once, with 15% to 20% in the top ten. Material for sequencing was peripheral blood or thyroid tissue (not recorded which). V gene TRBV6-1 combines with J gene TRBJ1-1; D possibly corresponds to TRBD1 (5 bases). The sequence was obtained from an adult woman with Graves' disease, either hyperthyroidism or ophthalmopathy (not recorded which). CDR3 amino acids: CASIEGRGAFF. CDR3 sequence (DNA): TGTGCCAGCATCGAGGGGCGCGGAGCTTTCTTT.